This T cell receptor (beta chain) was retrieved from a study of PD-1 blockade in classical Hodgkin lymphoma. Time point described: newly diagnosed, previously untreated cHL patient sample. Study findings and constraints: Underlying causes for the observed repertoire differences were not defined, possibly disease activity or prior therapy.

The CDR3 spans 14 residues. Germline lookup yields CDR1 KGHSH and CDR2 LQKENI. The trim removed 3 bases at V and 8 bases at J, leaving 4 bases unmatched. Sequencing used immunoSEQ multiplex PCR; TCRdb keeps in-frame clones, though not all of them. Of roughly 29,000 clones in the sample, approximately 90% were seen once. Notes on this clone: Its antigen is not identified.

The specimen was peripheral blood mononuclear cells (PBMCs). The rearrangement links TRBV18 to TRBJ1-4; 9 positions match TRBD1. This sequence was found in a human donor with classical Hodgkin lymphoma. CDR3 DNA: TGTGCCAGCTCACCGGACAGGGGTGGGGAAAAACTGTTTTTT. It encodes CASSPDRGGEKLFF.